The entry below gives a single TCR beta chain sequence along with its context. Its cognate antigen is unknown. This record comes from a study of neoadjuvant nivolumab and ipilimumab in lung cancer. The CDR3 totals 14 residues. With 2 bases removed from V and 11 bases from J, the gap between germline ends came to 19 bases. Germline lookup yields CDR1 GTSNPN and CDR2 SVGIG (reference sequence). Regarding the study as a whole: Compared with tumor-adjacent uninvolved lung, resected tumors showed greater richness and clonality. Only two of four nivolumab-treated tumors gained richness and clonality by surgery. Resected-tumor TCR richness correlated positively with pretherapy blood richness.

The assay was immunoSEQ multiplex PCR, and TCRdb's table has in-frame clones only and misses some. The data contain 10,000 to 15,000 clones, nearly 70% of them singletons. Sequenced here: peripheral blood, sampled after neoadjuvant nivolumab, alone or with ipilimumab, at or shortly before surgery. The TCR comes from an adult with non-small cell lung cancer. The chain couples TRBV30 to TRBJ1-5, with D unclear. The CDR3 loop is CAWSHNREAVTQHF. CDR3 in DNA: TGTGCCTGGAGTCATAACCGGGAGGCCGTGACCCAGCATTTT.